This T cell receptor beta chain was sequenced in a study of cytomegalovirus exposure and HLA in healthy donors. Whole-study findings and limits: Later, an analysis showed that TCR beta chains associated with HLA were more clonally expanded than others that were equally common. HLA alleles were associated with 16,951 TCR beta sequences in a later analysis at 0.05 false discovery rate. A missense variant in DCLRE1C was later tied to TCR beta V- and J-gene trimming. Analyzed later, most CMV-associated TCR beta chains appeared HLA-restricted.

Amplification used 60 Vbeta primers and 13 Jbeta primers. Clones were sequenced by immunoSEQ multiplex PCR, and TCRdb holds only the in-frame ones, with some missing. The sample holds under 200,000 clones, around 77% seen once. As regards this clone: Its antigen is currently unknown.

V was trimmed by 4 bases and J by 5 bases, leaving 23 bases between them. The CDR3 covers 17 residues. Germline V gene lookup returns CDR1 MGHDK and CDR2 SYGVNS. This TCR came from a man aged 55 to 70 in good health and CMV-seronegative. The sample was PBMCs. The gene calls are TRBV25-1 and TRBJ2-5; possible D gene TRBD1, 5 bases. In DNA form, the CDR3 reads TGTGCCAGCAGTGCCCAATCGGTTACAGGACATGGGGAGACCCAGTACTTC. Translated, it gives CASSAQSVTGHGETQYF.